Listed below are T cell receptor beta chains from one sample, sequenced in a study of T cell responses to AZD1222 COVID-19 vaccine. Data came from immunoSEQ multiplex PCR; TCRdb stores just in-frame clones and leaves some out. The sample includes about 130,000 clones, about 87% of them seen just once. The source was peripheral blood, collected on day 0 of AZD1222 vaccination. These receptors all stem from an adult in good health. The CDR3 runs from the conserved cysteine through the conserved F or W. A D gene is named only where the DNA matches it firmly. The size entry is marked missing in some rows and otherwise reads once, few, many or a size class.

V gene,D gene,clone size,J gene,CDR3 protein,CDR3 DNA
TRBV3-1/TRBV3-2,TRBD2,.,TRBJ2-3,CASSTYRGGSDTQYF,TGTGCCAGCAGCACTTACCGGGGGGGTTCCGATACGCAGTATTTT
TRBV10-3,.,.,TRBJ2-3,CAISDRESDTQYF,TGTGCCATCAGTGACAGGGAGTCCGATACGCAGTATTTT
TRBV5-6,.,.,TRBJ1-1,CASIWDILYITEAFF,TGTGCCAGCATTTGGGACATATTATATATCACTGAAGCTTTCTTT
TRBV5-1,.,.,TRBJ2-2,CASSLAGRQNTGELFF,TGCGCCAGCAGCTTGGCGGGCAGACAGAACACCGGGGAGCTGTTTTTT
TRBV2,.,.,TRBJ2-5,CASRRNEGGETQYF,TGTGCCAGCAGGAGGAACGAGGGCGGAGAGACCCAGTACTTC
TRBV4-1,.,.,TRBJ2-1,CASSPRSAGYNEQFF,TGCGCCAGCAGCCCCCGGAGCGCCGGCTACAATGAGCAGTTCTTC
TRBV28,.,.,TRBJ1-6,CASSQLGMNSPLHF,TGTGCCAGCAGCCAACTGGGGATGAATTCACCCCTCCACTTT
TRBV7-9,.,.,TRBJ2-7,CASSLGVGRAPYEQYF,TGTGCCAGCAGCCTAGGAGTCGGCAGGGCGCCCTACGAGCAGTACTTC
TRBV20-1,.,.,TRBJ2-7,CSASRVSEANEQYF,TGCAGTGCTAGTCGGGTTTCGGAAGCTAACGAGCAGTACTTC
TRBV18,.,.,TRBJ2-4,CASSHPPGGQNIQYF,TGTGCCAGCTCACACCCCCCCGGGGGCCAAAACATTCAGTACTTC
TRBV7-2,.,.,TRBJ2-1,CATSGRARGEQFF,TGTGCCACTTCAGGACGGGCACGAGGGGAGCAGTTCTTC
TRBV7-2,TRBD1,.,TRBJ1-2,CASRGTGWHTF,TGTGCCAGCAGAGGGACAGGGTGGCACACCTTC
TRBV6-5,.,.,TRBJ2-7,CASSYSLTYEQYF,TGTGCCAGCAGTTACTCGCTGACCTACGAGCAGTACTTC
TRBV2,.,.,TRBJ2-1,CAQEGSYSSYNEQFF,TGTGCCCAAGAGGGCAGTTATAGCTCCTACAATGAGCAGTTCTTC
TRBV4-1,.,.,TRBJ1-2,CASSQVGQNYGYTF,TGCGCCAGCAGCCAAGTAGGGCAGAACTATGGCTACACCTTC
TRBV6-5,TRBD1,.,TRBJ1-1,CASSRGTGIRAFF,TGTGCCAGCAGTCGCGGGACAGGGATTAGAGCTTTCTTT
TRBV3-1/TRBV3-2,.,.,TRBJ2-7,CASSQWWDEQYF,TGTGCCAGCAGCCAATGGTGGGACGAGCAGTACTTC
TRBV29-1,.,.,TRBJ1-5,CSVAVRKDQPQHF,TGCAGCGTTGCGGTCAGGAAGGATCAGCCCCAGCATTTT
TRBV14,.,.,TRBJ1-4,CASSQDIWDEKLFF,TGTGCCAGCAGCCAAGATATATGGGATGAAAAACTGTTTTTT
TRBV18,.,once,TRBJ2-2,CASSPGQSNTGELFF,TGTGCCAGCTCACCAGGCCAGTCGAACACCGGGGAGCTGTTTTTT
TRBV13,TRBD1,.,TRBJ1-6,CASSPETGMNSPLHF,TGTGCCAGCAGCCCAGAGACAGGGATGAATTCACCCCTCCACTTT
TRBV12-3/TRBV12-4,TRBD1,.,TRBJ1-1,CASRTGENTEAFF,TGTGCCAGCAGGACAGGGGAGAACACTGAAGCTTTCTTT
TRBV6-1,.,.,TRBJ1-6,CASSEQRSPLHF,TGTGCCAGCAGTGAACAAAGGTCACCCCTCCACTTT
TRBV6-4,.,.,TRBJ1-5,CASSPQAGQPQHF,TGTGCCAGCAGCCCTCAAGCAGGACAGCCCCAGCATTTT
TRBV14,.,.,TRBJ2-6,CASSQRDSGANVLTF,TGTGCCAGCAGCCAGAGGGACTCGGGGGCCAACGTCCTGACTTTC